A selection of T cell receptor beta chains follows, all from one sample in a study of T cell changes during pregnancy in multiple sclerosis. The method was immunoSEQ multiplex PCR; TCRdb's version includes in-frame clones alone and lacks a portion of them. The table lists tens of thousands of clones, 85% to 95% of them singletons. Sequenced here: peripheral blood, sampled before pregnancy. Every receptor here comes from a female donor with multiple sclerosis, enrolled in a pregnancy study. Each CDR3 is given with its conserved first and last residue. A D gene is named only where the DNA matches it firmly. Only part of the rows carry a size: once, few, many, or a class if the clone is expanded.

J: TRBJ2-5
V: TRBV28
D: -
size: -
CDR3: CASSKTGGRKETQYF
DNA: TGTGCCAGCTCTAAAACGGGGGGCAGAAAAGAGACCCAGTACTTC

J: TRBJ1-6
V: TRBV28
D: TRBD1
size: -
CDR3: CASSLGDRGNSPLHF
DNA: TGTGCCAGCAGTTTAGGTGACAGGGGGAATTCACCCCTCCACTTT

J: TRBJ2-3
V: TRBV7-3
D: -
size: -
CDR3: CASRSTSTDTQYF
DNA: TGTGCCAGCAGATCTACTAGCACAGATACGCAGTATTTT

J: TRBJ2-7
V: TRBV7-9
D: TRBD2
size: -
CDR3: CASSFWGGGPGTYEQYF
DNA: TGTGCCAGCAGCTTTTGGGGGGGAGGGCCCGGAACCTACGAGCAGTACTTC

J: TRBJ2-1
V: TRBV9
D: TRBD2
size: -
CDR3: CASSVEVLAGGGNEQFF
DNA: TGTGCCAGCAGCGTAGAAGTTTTAGCGGGAGGGGGAAATGAGCAGTTCTTC

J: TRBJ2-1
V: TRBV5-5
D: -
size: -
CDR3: CASSSNPVEGGNEQFF
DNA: TGTGCCAGCAGCTCGAATCCGGTGGAAGGGGGCAATGAGCAGTTCTTC

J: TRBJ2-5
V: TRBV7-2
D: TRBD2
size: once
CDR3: CASSWGLAKETQYF
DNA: TGTGCCAGCAGCTGGGGACTAGCGAAAGAGACCCAGTACTTC

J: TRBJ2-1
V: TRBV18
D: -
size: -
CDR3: CASSPGPNNEQFF
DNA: TGTGCCAGCTCTCCAGGGCCAAACAATGAGCAGTTCTTC

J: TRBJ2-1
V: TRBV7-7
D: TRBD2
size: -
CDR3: CASSASGSSYNEQFF
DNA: TGTGCTAGCAGCGCTAGCGGTAGCTCCTACAATGAGCAGTTCTTC

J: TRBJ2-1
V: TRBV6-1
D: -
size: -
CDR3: CASSGDRTLYNEQFF
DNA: TGTGCCAGCAGTGGTGACAGGACCTTGTACAATGAGCAGTTCTTC

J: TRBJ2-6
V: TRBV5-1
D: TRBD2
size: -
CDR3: CASSPGGSGANVLTF
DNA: TGCGCCAGCAGCCCGGGAGGGTCTGGGGCCAACGTCCTGACTTTC

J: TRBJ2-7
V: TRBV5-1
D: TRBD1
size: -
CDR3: CASSWGQSYEQYF
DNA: TGCGCCAGCAGCTGGGGACAGTCCTACGAGCAGTACTTC

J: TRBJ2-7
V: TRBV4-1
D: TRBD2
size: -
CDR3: CASSPQLFGGTSFFYEQYF
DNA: TGCGCCAGCAGCCCCCAATTGTTCGGCGGGACTAGTTTTTTTTACGAGCAGTACTTC

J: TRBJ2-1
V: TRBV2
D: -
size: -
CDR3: CASAGSSYNEQFF
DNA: TGTGCCAGCGCGGGTAGCTCCTACAATGAGCAGTTCTTC

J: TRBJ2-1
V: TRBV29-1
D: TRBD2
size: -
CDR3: CSVGTSFNSYNEQFF
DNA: TGCAGCGTAGGGACTAGCTTCAACTCCTACAATGAGCAGTTCTTC

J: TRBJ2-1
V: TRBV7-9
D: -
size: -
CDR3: CASSQTRGSYNEQFF
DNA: TGTGCCAGCAGCCAGACTAGAGGGTCCTACAATGAGCAGTTCTTC